The 15 T cell receptor beta chains listed next were all sequenced from one sample in a study of graft-versus-host responses after intestinal transplantation. Profiling relied on immunoSEQ multiplex PCR, and the TCRdb table lists in-frame clones only, not all of them. The sample lists around 54,000 clones; 91% were seen once. This specimen consisted of PBMCs, obtained roughly 680 days after intestinal transplant. All receptors come from a human patient who received an intestinal transplant, so some T cells may come from the graft donor.

CDR3 sequence (DNA): TGCGCCAGCAGCTCCAGGGGGCGCGAGACCCAGTACTTC. As protein: CASSSRGRETQYF. The chain links TRBV5-1 to TRBJ2-5, with 8 bases fitting TRBD1. CDR1 is SGHRS, CDR2 YFSETQ, per germline. The ends lost 3 bases at V and 5 bases at J; junction bases unmatched: 3. The CDR3 is 13 amino acids.

The chain joins TRBV7-8 to TRBJ2-3; 7 nucleotides match TRBD2. V lost 1 base to trimming and J lost 14 bases; unmatched junction nucleotides: 15. From germline, CDR1 is SGHVS and CDR2 FQNEAQ. This CDR3 region has 15 residues. The CDR3 DNA is TGTGCCAGCAGCTTAGAGACGGTAGCGGGCCGGCGTCGGTATTTT. Amino acids: CASSLETVAGRRRYF.

The chain couples TRBV14 to TRBJ1-2; D ambiguous. This CDR3 comprises 13 residues. V gave up 0 bases and J gave up 4 bases, with 6 bases separating them. Germline V gives CDR1 SGHDN, CDR2 FVKESK. CDR3 in DNA: TGTGCCAGCAGCCAAGATCACAGCTATGGCTACACCTTC. It is translated as CASSQDHSYGYTF.

This sequence joins TRBV19 and TRBJ1-5; D may be TRBD1 (5 bases). This CDR3 has 14 residues. Trimming stripped 8 bases from V and 0 bases from J, with 11 bases between. Germline lookup yields CDR1 LNHDA and CDR2 SQIVND (reference sequence). The CDR3 coding sequence is TGTGCCAGTGGCGGGGGGGATAGCAATCAGCCCCAGCATTTT. It codes for CASGGGDSNQPQHF.

This chain connects TRBV30 to TRBJ2-6; D uncertain. Germline-derived CDR1 and CDR2 are GTSNPN and SVGIG (reference sequence). V was shortened by 6 bases and J by 0 bases, with 9 bases between the two germline ends. The CDR3 is 14 amino acids. CDR3 region: CACIMSSGANVLTF. The CDR3 region has the DNA TGTGCCTGCATTATGAGCTCTGGGGCCAACGTCCTGACTTTC.

This chain links TRBV6-4 with TRBJ1-6; weak D call: TRBD1 (6 bases). In germline, CDR1 is MRHNA, CDR2 SNTAGT. The CDR3 is 14 residues long. Trimming shortened V by 2 bases and J by 10 bases, and 12 bases separated the two germline ends. The CDR3 DNA is TGTGCCAGCAGTGACGACAGGACGAGGTCACCCCTCCACTTT. This gives the protein CASSDDRTRSPLHF.

This clone showed up just once. The chain combines TRBV4-1 with TRBJ1-3; D remains unclear. The V end lost 4 bases, the J end lost 4 bases, and 14 bases lay between the germline ends. The length of the CDR3 is 15 residues. Germline V gene data show CDR1 as MGHRA and CDR2 as YSYEKL. The DNA for the CDR3 is TGCGCCAGCAGCCTCAGCCCTTTTGGGGGAAACACCATATATTTT. This translates into CASSLSPFGGNTIYF.

The gene calls are TRBV2 and TRBJ1-2, with D perhaps matching TRBD1 (6 bases). Germline loops: CDR1 SNHLY, CDR2 FYNNEI. Trimming took 7 bases from V and 7 from J, leaving 13 bases between them. This CDR3 comprises 12 residues. CDR3 sequence reads: CASIQGIFGYTF. The CDR3 DNA is TGTGCCAGCATTCAGGGGATTTTTGGCTACACCTTC. Full variable domain (missing parts from reference TRBV2 and TRBJ1-2): EPEVTQTPSHQVTQMGQEVILRCVPISNHLYFYWYRQILGQKVEFLVSFYNNEISEKSEIFDDQFSVERPDGSNFTLKIRSTKLEDSAMYFCASIQGIFGYTFGSGTRLTVV.

The count of this clone is one. The CDR3 sequence: CASSRIWTGPDSYNEQFF. The CDR3 nucleotides are TGCGCCAGCAGCCGAATCTGGACAGGCCCCGACTCCTACAATGAGCAGTTCTTC. J is TRBJ2-1 and V is TRBV5-1; 7 positions match TRBD1. The V segment lost 4 bases and the J segment 0 bases; nucleotides outside the gene matches: 13. The CDR3 sequence is 18 residues long. Germline V lookup: CDR1 SGHRS, CDR2 YFSETQ.

The V gene is TRBV4-1, the J gene TRBJ1-3, with D uncertain. The CDR3 is 16 residues long. Germline CDR1 reads MGHRA; CDR2 reads YSYEKL. Trimming took off 0 bases at V and 3 bases at J, with 12 bases between the two ends. The CDR3, as DNA: TGCGCCAGCAGCCAAGAAGGCCCGGGCGTTGGAAACACCATATATTTT. Residues: CASSQEGPGVGNTIYF.

The chain is built from TRBV10-3 and TRBJ1-2; 7 bases line up with TRBD1. The germline V gene has CDR1 ENHRY and CDR2 SYGVKD. V gave up 10 bases and J gave up 4 bases; unmatched junction bases: 9. The CDR3 totals 13 residues. This chain's CDR3 is CATVWDSPYGYTF. The CDR3 DNA follows: TGTGCCACCGTTTGGGACAGCCCCTATGGCTACACCTTC.

The chain combines TRBV5-6 with TRBJ1-2; 7 bases match TRBD1. The ends lost 4 bases at V and 7 bases at J; junction bases unmatched: 10. Germline V gives CDR1 SGHDT, CDR2 YYEEEE. The CDR3 consists of 14 residues. CDR3: CASSIGTAETGYTF. CDR3 DNA: TGTGCCAGCAGCATAGGGACAGCCGAGACTGGCTACACCTTC.

The chain's CDR3 is CAISGVNEQYF. The CDR3 DNA is TGTGCCATCAGTGGGGTCAACGAGCAGTACTTC. This chain joins TRBV10-3 and TRBJ2-7; unclear D gene. Germline V gene data show CDR1 as ENHRY and CDR2 as SYGVKD. Between the trimmed V and J ends, which lost 4 bases and 5 bases, there was a span of 6 bases. The CDR3 length is 11 residues.

The chain combines TRBV13 with TRBJ2-5; TRBD2 aligns across 10 bases. The CDR3 spans 15 residues. V was pared by 2 bases and J by 2 bases, with 2 bases of the junction left unmatched. Germline V gives CDR1 PRHDT, CDR2 FYEKMQ (reference sequence). CDR3 in DNA: TGTGCCAGCAGCTTACTAGCGGGGGTTCAAGAGACCCAGTACTTC. This translates into CASSLLAGVQETQYF. The whole variable domain, remainder taken from reference TRBV13 and TRBJ2-5, is AAGVIQSPRHLIKEKRETATLKCYPIPRHDTVYWYQQGPGQDPQFLISFYEKMQSDKGSIPDRFSAQQFSDYHSELNMSSLELGDSALYFCASSLLAGVQETQYFGPGTRLLVL.

The chain links TRBV5-1 to TRBJ1-2; TRBD1 is a possible D gene (6 bases). Germline V gene data show CDR1 as SGHRS and CDR2 as YFSETQ. The germline V and J ends were trimmed by 0 bases and 8 bases, with 14 bases remaining between them. This CDR3 region has 14 residues. The CDR3 nucleotides are TGCGCCAGCAGCTTGGATCCGGGGGCGCGGGGCTACACCTTC. Translated: CASSLDPGARGYTF.